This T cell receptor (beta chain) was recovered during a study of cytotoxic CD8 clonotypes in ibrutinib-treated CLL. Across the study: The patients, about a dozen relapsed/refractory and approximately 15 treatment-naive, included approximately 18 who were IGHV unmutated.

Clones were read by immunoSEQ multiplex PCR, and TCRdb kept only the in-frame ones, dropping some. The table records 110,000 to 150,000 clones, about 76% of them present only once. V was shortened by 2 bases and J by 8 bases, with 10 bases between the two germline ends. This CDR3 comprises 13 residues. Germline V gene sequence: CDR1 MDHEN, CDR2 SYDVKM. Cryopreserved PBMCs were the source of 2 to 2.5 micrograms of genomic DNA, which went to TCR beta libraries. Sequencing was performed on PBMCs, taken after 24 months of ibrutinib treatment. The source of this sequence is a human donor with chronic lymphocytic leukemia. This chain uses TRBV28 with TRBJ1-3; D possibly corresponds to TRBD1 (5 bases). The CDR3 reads CASSLRGSYTIYF. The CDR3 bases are TGTGCCAGCAGTTTAAGGGGCAGCTACACCATATATTTT.